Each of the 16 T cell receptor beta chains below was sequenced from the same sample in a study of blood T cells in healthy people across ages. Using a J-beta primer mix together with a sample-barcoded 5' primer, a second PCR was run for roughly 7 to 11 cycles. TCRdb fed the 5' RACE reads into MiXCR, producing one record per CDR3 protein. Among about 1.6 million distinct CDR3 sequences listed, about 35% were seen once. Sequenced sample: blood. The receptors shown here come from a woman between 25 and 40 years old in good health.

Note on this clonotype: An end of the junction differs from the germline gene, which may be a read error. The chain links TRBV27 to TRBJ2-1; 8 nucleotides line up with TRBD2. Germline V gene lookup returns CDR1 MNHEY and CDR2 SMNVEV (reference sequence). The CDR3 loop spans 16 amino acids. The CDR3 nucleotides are TGTGCCACCAGTCCCATAGCGGGAACTCGACACAATGAGCAGTTCTTC. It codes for CATSPIAGTRHNEQFF.

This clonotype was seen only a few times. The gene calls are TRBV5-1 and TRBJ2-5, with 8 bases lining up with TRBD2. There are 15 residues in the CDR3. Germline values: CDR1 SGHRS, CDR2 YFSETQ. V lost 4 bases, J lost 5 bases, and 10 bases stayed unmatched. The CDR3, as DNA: TGCGCCAGCAGCGGTAGCGGGGTTATTCGGGAGACCCAGTACTTC. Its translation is CASSGSGVIRETQYF.

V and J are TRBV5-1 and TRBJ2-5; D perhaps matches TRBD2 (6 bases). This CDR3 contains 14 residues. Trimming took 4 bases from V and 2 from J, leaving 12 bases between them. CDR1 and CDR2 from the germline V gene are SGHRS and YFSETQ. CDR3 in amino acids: CASSALADQETQYF. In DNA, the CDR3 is TGCGCCAGCAGCGCCTTAGCGGATCAAGAGACCCAGTACTTC.

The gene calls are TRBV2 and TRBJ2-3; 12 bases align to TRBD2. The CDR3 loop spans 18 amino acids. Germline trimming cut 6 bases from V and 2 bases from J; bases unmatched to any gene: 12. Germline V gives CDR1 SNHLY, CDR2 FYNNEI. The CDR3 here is CASSEASGGGPDTDTQYF. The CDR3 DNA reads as TGTGCCAGCAGCGAGGCTAGCGGGGGGGGACCAGACACAGATACGCAGTATTTT. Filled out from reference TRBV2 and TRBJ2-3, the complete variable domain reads EPEVTQTPSHQVTQMGQEVILRCVPISNHLYFYWYRQILGQKVEFLVSFYNNEISEKSEIFDDQFSVERPDGSNFTLKIRSTKLEDSAMYFCASSEASGGGPDTDTQYFGPGTRLTVL.

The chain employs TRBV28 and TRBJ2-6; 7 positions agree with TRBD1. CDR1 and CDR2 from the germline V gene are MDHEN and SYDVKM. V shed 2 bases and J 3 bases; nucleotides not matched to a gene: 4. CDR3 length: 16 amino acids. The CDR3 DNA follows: TGTGCCAGCAGTTTAAATACAGGGGATGGGGCCAACGTCCTGACTTTC. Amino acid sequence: CASSLNTGDGANVLTF.

In DNA, the CDR3 is TGTGCCAGCAGCCAAGAGCGGTGGGTAGATACGCAGTATTTT. Its protein product is CASSQERWVDTQYF. V usage is TRBV14 and J usage is TRBJ2-3; no definite D call. This CDR3 contains 14 residues. The V and J ends lost 0 bases and 5 bases respectively, with 9 bases between them. Germline V lookup: CDR1 SGHDN, CDR2 FVKESK.

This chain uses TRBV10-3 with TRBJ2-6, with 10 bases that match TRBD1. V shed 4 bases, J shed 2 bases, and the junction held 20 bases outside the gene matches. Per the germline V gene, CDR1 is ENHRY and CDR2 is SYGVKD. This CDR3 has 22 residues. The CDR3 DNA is TGTGCCATCAGTGGGGACCCGGGACAGGGGTACGCCCACGGCCCTGGGGCCAACGTCCTGACTTTC. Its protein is CAISGDPGQGYAHGPGANVLTF.

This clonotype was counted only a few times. CDR3 in DNA: TGTGCCAGCAGCCCCGGACAGGGACCAACCTACGAGCAGTACTTC. Its protein product is CASSPGQGPTYEQYF. The chain links TRBV7-9 to TRBJ2-7; 8 nucleotides line up with TRBD1. V shed 5 bases and J 2 bases; nucleotides not matched to a gene: 8. CDR1 SEHNR and CDR2 FQNEAQ come from the germline V gene (reference sequence). The length of the CDR3 is 15 residues.

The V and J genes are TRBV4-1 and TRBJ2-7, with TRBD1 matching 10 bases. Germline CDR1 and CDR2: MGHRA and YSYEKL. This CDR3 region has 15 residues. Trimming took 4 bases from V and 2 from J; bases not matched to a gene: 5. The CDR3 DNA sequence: TGCGCCAGCAGCCGTATGGGGACAGGGGCCTACGAGCAGTACTTC. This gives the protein CASSRMGTGAYEQYF.

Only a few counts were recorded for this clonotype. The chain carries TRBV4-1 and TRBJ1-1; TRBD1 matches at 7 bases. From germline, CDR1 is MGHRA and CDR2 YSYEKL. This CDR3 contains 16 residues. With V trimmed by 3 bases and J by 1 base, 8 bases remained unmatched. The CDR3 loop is CASSQRPGQRNTEAFF. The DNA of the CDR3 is TGCGCCAGCAGCCAGAGACCGGGACAGAGGAACACTGAAGCTTTCTTT.

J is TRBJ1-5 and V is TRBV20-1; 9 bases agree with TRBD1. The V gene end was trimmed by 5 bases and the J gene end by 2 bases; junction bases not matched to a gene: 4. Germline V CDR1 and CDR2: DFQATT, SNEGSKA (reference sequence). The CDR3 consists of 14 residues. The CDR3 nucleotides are TGCAGTGCTGAACAGGGGGCAGGCAATCAGCCCCAGCATTTT. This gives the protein CSAEQGAGNQPQHF.

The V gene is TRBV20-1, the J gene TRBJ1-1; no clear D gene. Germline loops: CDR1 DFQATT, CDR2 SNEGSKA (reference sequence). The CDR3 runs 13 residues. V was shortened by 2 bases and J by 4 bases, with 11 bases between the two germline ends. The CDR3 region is CSARSSAGTEAFF. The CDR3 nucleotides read TGCAGTGCTAGATCGTCCGCGGGCACTGAAGCTTTCTTT.

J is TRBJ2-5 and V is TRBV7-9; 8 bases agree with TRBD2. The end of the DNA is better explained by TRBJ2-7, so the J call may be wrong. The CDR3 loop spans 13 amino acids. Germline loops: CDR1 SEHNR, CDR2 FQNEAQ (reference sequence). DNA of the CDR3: TGTGCCAGCAGCTTACTAGCGGGCGCCGAGCAGTACTTC. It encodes CASSLLAGAEQYF.

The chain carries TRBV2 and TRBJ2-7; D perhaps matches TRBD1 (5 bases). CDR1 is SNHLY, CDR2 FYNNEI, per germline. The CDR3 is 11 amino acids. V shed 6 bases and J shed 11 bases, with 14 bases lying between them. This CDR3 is CASSQQTEEYF. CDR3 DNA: TGTGCCAGCAGCCAACAGACAGAGGAGTACTTC.

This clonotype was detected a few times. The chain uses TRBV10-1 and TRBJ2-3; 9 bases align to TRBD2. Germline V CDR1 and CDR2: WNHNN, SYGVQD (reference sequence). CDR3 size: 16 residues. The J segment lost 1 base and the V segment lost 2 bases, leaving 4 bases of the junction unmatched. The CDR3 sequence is CASSEEPSGGTDTQYF. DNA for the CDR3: TGCGCCAGCAGTGAGGAGCCTAGCGGGGGCACAGATACGCAGTATTTT.

The CDR3 nucleotides read TGTGCCAGCAGTTCGGACAGGGGGCCGGAGACCCAGTACTTC. Amino acid sequence: CASSSDRGPETQYF. The chain employs TRBV2 and TRBJ2-5; TRBD1 agrees at 11 bases. This CDR3 is 14 amino acids long. Unmatched junction bases numbered 4, after V lost 5 bases and J lost 5 bases. Germline values: CDR1 SNHLY, CDR2 FYNNEI.